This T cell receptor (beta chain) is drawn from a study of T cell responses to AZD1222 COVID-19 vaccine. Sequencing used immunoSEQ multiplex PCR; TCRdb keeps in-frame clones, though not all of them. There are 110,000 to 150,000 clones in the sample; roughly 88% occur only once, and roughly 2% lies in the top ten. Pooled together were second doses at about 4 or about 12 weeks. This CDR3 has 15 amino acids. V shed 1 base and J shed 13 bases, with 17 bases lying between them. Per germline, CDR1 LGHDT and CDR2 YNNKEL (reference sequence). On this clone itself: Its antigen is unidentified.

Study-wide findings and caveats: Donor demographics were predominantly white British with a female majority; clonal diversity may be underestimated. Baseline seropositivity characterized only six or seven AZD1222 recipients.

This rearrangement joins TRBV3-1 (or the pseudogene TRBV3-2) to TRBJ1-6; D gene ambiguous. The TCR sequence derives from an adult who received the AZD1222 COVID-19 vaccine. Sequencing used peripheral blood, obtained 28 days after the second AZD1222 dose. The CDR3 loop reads CASSQAVGPVIPLHF. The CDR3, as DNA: TGTGCCAGCAGCCAAGCGGTGGGTCCCGTCATCCCCCTCCACTTT.